Below are 9 T cell receptor beta chains sequenced from a single sample in a study of blood T cells in healthy people across ages. The authors ran a second PCR of roughly 6 to 12 cycles using a sample-barcoded 5' primer and a J-beta primer mix. TCRdb ran MiXCR on the 5' RACE reads and lists one entry per CDR3 protein. The data contain 1,500,000 or so distinct CDR3 sequences, about 42% of them seen just once; the ten biggest clones take up around 4%. What was sequenced was blood. The receptors shown here come from a woman between 18 and 29 years old in good health.

The sample holds many counts of this clonotype. The genes are TRBV7-8 and TRBJ2-1; TRBD2 matches 11 bases. Trimming cost V 0 bases and J 12 bases; bases outside gene matches: 7. Germline V gene sequence: CDR1 SGHVS, CDR2 FQNEAQ. This CDR3 has 15 residues. This CDR3 reads CASSLASGGALLQFF. The CDR3 DNA is TGTGCCAGCAGCTTAGCTAGCGGGGGGGCACTCTTGCAGTTCTTC.

This sequence joins TRBV20-1 and TRBJ1-5, with D possibly being TRBD1 (6 bases). The germline V gene has CDR1 DFQATT and CDR2 SNEGSKA (reference sequence). CDR3 length: 14 residues. Trimming cost V 6 bases and J 6 bases, with 18 bases left between them. The CDR3 is CSAVDRRNLQPQHF. CDR3 coding DNA: TGCAGTGCCGTGGACAGACGCAATCTTCAGCCCCAGCATTTT.

V and J are TRBV7-9 and TRBJ1-1; D unresolved. This CDR3 comprises 12 residues. V lost 3 bases, J lost 7 bases, and 9 bases lay in between. From germline, CDR1 is SEHNR and CDR2 FQNEAQ (reference sequence). CDR3 bases: TGTGCCAGCAGCTTGTCAAGAGATGAAGCTTTCTTT. It encodes CASSLSRDEAFF.

This clonotype has ten or more counts. This chain links TRBV11-2 with TRBJ2-3, with 7 bases that match TRBD2. The CDR3 covers 11 residues. J was trimmed by 8 bases and V by 7 bases; bases with no gene match: 3. The germline V gene has CDR1 SGHAT and CDR2 FQNNGV. This chain's CDR3 is CASTSGATQYF. The CDR3 nucleotides are TGTGCCAGCACCAGCGGGGCTACGCAGTATTTT. The full variable domain, with the rest looked up from reference TRBV11-2 and TRBJ2-3, is EAGVAQSPRYKIIEKRQSVAFWCNPISGHATLYWYQQILGQGPKLLIQFQNNGVVDDSQLPKDRFSAERLKGVDSTLKIQPAKLEDSAVYLCASTSGATQYFGPGTRLTVL.

J is TRBJ2-2 and V is TRBV12-3 or TRBV12-4; TRBD1 aligns across 9 bases. Trimming at V came to 8 bases and at J to 7 bases, leaving 5 bases not matched to a gene. This CDR3 comprises 13 residues. CDR3 bases: TGTGCCAGCGGGGACAGGGTGGTCGGGGAGCTGTTTTTT. Encoded protein: CASGDRVVGELFF.

V is TRBV7-2 and J is TRBJ2-4; D is possibly TRBD1 or TRBD2 (5 bases each). The germline V gene encodes CDR1 SGHTA and CDR2 FQGNSA. The CDR3 runs to 12 residues. Trimming removed 1 base at V and 13 bases at J, with 11 bases between. For the CDR3, the DNA is TGTGCCAGCAGCTTAGTTTTATGGGGGCAGTACTTC. Translated, it gives CASSLVLWGQYF.

The chain combines TRBV7-2 with TRBJ2-1, with 7 bases aligning to TRBD2. The CDR3 runs to 14 residues. The germline V gene has CDR1 SGHTA and CDR2 FQGNSA. The junction had 7 bases not matched to a gene; V was cut back by 5 bases and J by 6 bases. Written as DNA, the CDR3 is TGTGCCAGCAGCCTACTAGCGAGCACCAATGAGCAGTTCTTC. It translates to CASSLLASTNEQFF.

The V call is TRBV19, the J call TRBJ2-1; possible D gene TRBD1, 5 bases. The ends were cut back, 1 base at V and 8 bases at J, with 12 bases in the middle. CDR1 and CDR2 (germline): LNHDA, SQIVND (reference sequence). The CDR3 has 14 residues. In DNA form, the CDR3 reads TGTGCCAGTAGTATAGGGGGCTGGCTGGATGAGCAGTTCTTC. Translation gives CASSIGGWLDEQFF.

The chain links TRBV12-3 or TRBV12-4 to TRBJ2-1; 7 bases fit TRBD2. The CDR3 loop spans 18 amino acids. V dropped 8 bases and J dropped 0; count of bases not matched to a gene: 16. CDR3 DNA sequence: TGTGCCAGCGAAGCCCACACCCCTAGCGGAAGCTCCTACAATGAGCAGTTCTTC. It yields the protein CASEAHTPSGSSYNEQFF.